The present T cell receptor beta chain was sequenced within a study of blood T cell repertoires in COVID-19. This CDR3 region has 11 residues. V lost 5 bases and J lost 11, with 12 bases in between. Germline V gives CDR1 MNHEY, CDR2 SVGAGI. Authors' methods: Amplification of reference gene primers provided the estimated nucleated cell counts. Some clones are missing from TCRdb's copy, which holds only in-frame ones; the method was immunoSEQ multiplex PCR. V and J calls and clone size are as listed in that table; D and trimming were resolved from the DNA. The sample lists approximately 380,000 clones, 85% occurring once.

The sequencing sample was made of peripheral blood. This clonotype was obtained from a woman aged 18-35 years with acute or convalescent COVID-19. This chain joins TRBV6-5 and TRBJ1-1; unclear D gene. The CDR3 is CASSRPGRAFF. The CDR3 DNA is TGTGCCAGCAGTCGTCCGGGGAGGGCTTTCTTT.